Below, 8 T cell receptor beta chains from the same sample are listed, as sequenced in a study of CD8 T cells in ankylosing spondylitis. Overall study findings and caveats: A TCR beta motif made of about 8 highly homologous variants seemed typical of ankylosing spondylitis blood.

From the 5' RACE reads, TCRdb called clonotypes with MiXCR, one entry per CDR3 protein. The sample comprises roughly 700,000 distinct CDR3 sequences, roughly 19% of which are singletons, and under 20% rests with the top ten. Their antigens are not known. Sequenced material: blood, either unsorted or a sorted T cell fraction (not recorded which). The source of these receptors is a male donor with ankylosing spondylitis.

This chain uses TRBV29-1 with TRBJ2-5; perhaps TRBD1 as D (6 bases). Trimming stripped 3 bases from V and 5 bases from J, with 16 bases between. CDR1 and CDR2 from the germline V gene are SQVTM and ANQGSEA. The length of the CDR3 is 14 residues. Here the CDR3 DNA reads TGCAGCGTTGACTCGAACAGGGTCGGGGAGACCCAGTACTTC. Protein product: CSVDSNRVGETQYF.

This clonotype was recorded a few times. The chain links TRBV27 to TRBJ2-7; no clear D. From germline, CDR1 is MNHEY and CDR2 SMNVEV (reference sequence). The CDR3 has 14 residues. V was shortened by 6 bases and J by 3 bases, with 15 bases between the two germline ends. CDR3 sequence reads: CASRTAIWNYEQYF. In nucleotides, the CDR3 is TGTGCCAGCAGAACGGCGATATGGAACTACGAGCAGTACTTC.

This clonotype was seen only a few times. The gene calls are TRBV4-1 and TRBJ1-5; TRBD1 matches 10 bases. Germline V gives CDR1 MGHRA, CDR2 YSYEKL. This CDR3 is built from 15 residues. After removal of 4 bases from V and 6 bases from J, the junction contained 6 bases not matched to a gene. CDR3: CASSPGQGGIQPQHF. In nucleotides, the CDR3 is TGCGCCAGCAGCCCTGGACAGGGGGGGATTCAGCCCCAGCATTTT.

This clonotype was picked up a small number of times. The chain joins TRBV5-1 to TRBJ2-7; 10 positions match TRBD2. CDR3 size: 16 residues. Trimming at V came to 4 bases and at J to 0 bases, leaving 7 bases not matched to a gene. Germline loops: CDR1 SGHRS, CDR2 YFSETQ. CDR3 in amino acids: CASSPRPSGSSYEQYF. For the CDR3, the DNA is TGCGCCAGCAGCCCCCGTCCTAGCGGGAGCTCCTACGAGCAGTACTTC.

The gene calls are TRBV18 and TRBJ1-1, with D unclear. There are 12 residues in the CDR3. V lost 6 bases and J 7 bases, leaving 12 bases between the germline ends. Germline CDR1 reads KGHSH; CDR2 reads LQKENI. This CDR3 is CASSRDRNEAFF. For the CDR3, the DNA is TGTGCCAGCTCCCGAGACCGAAATGAAGCTTTCTTT.

This clonotype appeared a few times. The V call is TRBV5-4, the J call TRBJ2-7; D is perhaps TRBD1 or TRBD2 (6 bases each). The germline gives CDR1 SGHNT, CDR2 YYREEE (reference sequence). Trimming removed 4 bases from V and 2 bases from J, with 16 bases in between. This CDR3 has 15 amino acids. CDR3 coding DNA: TGTGCCAGCAGCCAAGGGGGGAGTGGGGCCTACGAGCAGTACTTC. Its protein is CASSQGGSGAYEQYF. Variable domain in full (rest from reference TRBV5-4 and TRBJ2-7): ETGVTQSPTHLIKTRGQQVTLRCSSQSGHNTVSWYQQALGQGPQFIFQYYREEENGRGNFPPRFSGLQFPNYSSELNVNALELDDSALYLCASSQGGSGAYEQYFGPGTRLTVT.

The V gene is TRBV15, the J gene TRBJ2-1; TRBD2 agrees at 10 bases. The CDR3 contains 15 residues. Per germline, CDR1 LNHNV and CDR2 YYDKDF (reference sequence). V lost 4 bases and J lost 7; bases outside the gene matches: 7. CDR3 amino acids: CATSTLAGEGNEQFF. The CDR3 DNA is TGTGCCACCAGCACCCTAGCGGGGGAGGGGAATGAGCAGTTCTTC.

The chain recombines TRBV7-2 with TRBJ2-5; D assignment may be TRBD1 or TRBD2 (7 bases each). The CDR3 consists of 15 residues. Between the trimmed V and J ends, which lost 7 bases and 5 bases, there was a span of 20 bases. The germline V gene encodes CDR1 SGHTA and CDR2 FQGNSA. CDR3 nucleotide sequence: TGTGCCAGCACCAGGGGGGGGGGGCAGGTGGAGACCCAGTACTTC. As protein: CASTRGGGQVETQYF.